This TCR beta chain was recovered during a study of blood T cell repertoires in COVID-19. Profiled with immunoSEQ multiplex PCR; TCRdb holds only in-frame clones, not every one. The sample gives roughly 250,000 clones, 87% of which show up once; about 6% is in the top ten. V was pared by 2 bases and J by 14 bases, with 12 bases of the junction left unmatched. CDR3 size: 14 residues. The V gene's germline CDR1 is LNHDA and CDR2 SQIVND (reference sequence). Enrollees, about 18 to 95 years old, lived in about two dozen US areas. Participants' reported clinical history set cohort assignment. This receptor was taken from a woman in her 30s with acute COVID-19. Sequencing input: PBMCs or T cells enriched from blood (not recorded which). The chain recombines TRBV19 with TRBJ2-1; TRBD2 aligns across 7 bases. DNA for the CDR3: TGTGCCAGTAGTATAAGGGGAGTAGCGCGGGAGAAGTTCTTC. Protein product: CASSIRGVAREKFF.